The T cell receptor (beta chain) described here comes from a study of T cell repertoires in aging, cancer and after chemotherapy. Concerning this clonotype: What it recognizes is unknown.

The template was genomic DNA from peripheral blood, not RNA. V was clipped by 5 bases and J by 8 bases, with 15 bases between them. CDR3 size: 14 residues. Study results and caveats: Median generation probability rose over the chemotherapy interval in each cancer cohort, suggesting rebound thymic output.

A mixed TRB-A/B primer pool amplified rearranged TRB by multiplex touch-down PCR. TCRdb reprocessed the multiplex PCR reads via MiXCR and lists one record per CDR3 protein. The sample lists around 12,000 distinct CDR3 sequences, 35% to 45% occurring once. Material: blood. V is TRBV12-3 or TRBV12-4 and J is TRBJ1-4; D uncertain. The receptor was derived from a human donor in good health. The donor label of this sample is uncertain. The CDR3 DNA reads TGTGCCAGCAGTGCCTGGAGGGCCGGGGAAAAACTGTTTTTT. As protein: CASSAWRAGEKLFF.